A selection of T cell receptor beta chains follows, all from one sample in a study of T cell changes during pregnancy in multiple sclerosis. Only in-frame clones appear in the TCRdb table, and some are missing; sequencing was by immunoSEQ multiplex PCR. Of around 41,000 clones in the sample, approximately 90% were seen once. Sequencing input: PBMCs (not recorded whether the cells were cultured). These receptors all stem from a female donor with multiple sclerosis, enrolled in a pregnancy study. The CDR3 runs from the conserved cysteine through the conserved F or W. D genes are given only for firm matches. Only some rows state a clone size, as once, few, many or a class for expanded clones.

j_call	clone_size	v_call	d_call	cdr3_aa	cdr3_nt
TRBJ1-5	NA	TRBV10-2	TRBD1	CASRGTGGRNSNQPQHF	TGCGCCAGCAGAGGGACAGGGGGACGGAATAGCAATCAGCCCCAGCATTTT
TRBJ2-2	NA	TRBV12-5	TRBD2	CASALGLAGTGELFF	TGTGCTAGTGCCCTAGGGCTAGCGGGGACCGGGGAGCTGTTTTTT
TRBJ2-5	NA	TRBV7-7	TRBD1	CASSPGGGETQYF	TGTGCCAGCAGCCCAGGGGGCGGGGAGACCCAGTACTTC
TRBJ2-2	NA	TRBV28	NA	CASSLRRGRSHPAEGQSTGELFF	TGTGCCAGCAGTTTACGCCGGGGCAGGAGTCATCCAGCGGAGGGACAGTCGACCGGGGAGCTGTTTTTT
TRBJ2-5	NA	TRBV4-1	NA	CASSQGPGPVETQYF	TGCGCCAGCAGCCAAGGTCCGGGGCCGGTGGAGACCCAGTACTTC
TRBJ1-2	once	TRBV28	NA	CASTPAGVRYGYTF	TGTGCCAGCACCCCGGCCGGGGTTCGGTATGGCTACACCTTC
TRBJ1-4	once	TRBV27	NA	CASCRRIVGPCEKLFF	TGTGCCAGCTGTCGTAGGATAGTCGGGCCGTGTGAAAAACTGTTTTTT
TRBJ2-5	NA	TRBV21-1	NA	CASLPVGSLQETQYF	TGTGCCAGCCTACCGGTAGGGAGCCTTCAAGAGACCCAGTACTTC
TRBJ1-2	once	TRBV7-9	TRBD1	CASSLVGQGANYGYTF	TGTGCCAGCAGCTTAGTCGGTCAGGGGGCCAACTATGGCTACACCTTC
TRBJ2-5	NA	TRBV10-1	NA	CASSESSGRGETQYF	TGCGCCAGCAGTGAGTCGAGCGGCAGGGGAGAGACCCAGTACTTC
TRBJ2-1	NA	TRBV10-2	TRBD2	CASSEGRESEQFF	TGCGCCAGCAGTGAGGGGCGGGAGAGTGAGCAGTTCTTC
TRBJ1-2	once	TRBV28	TRBD1	CASTEGQGHGYTF	TGTGCCAGCACCGAGGGACAGGGGCACGGCTACACCTTC
TRBJ2-3	NA	TRBV5-5	TRBD2	CASSLEVAGVPDTQYF	TGTGCCAGCAGCTTGGAGGTAGCGGGAGTGCCAGATACGCAGTATTTT
TRBJ1-2	NA	TRBV29-1	TRBD1	CSVTSGGDGYTF	TGCAGCGTTACTTCAGGGGGCGATGGCTACACCTTC
TRBJ2-7	NA	TRBV28	NA	CASSLWGGQRDEQYF	TGTGCCAGCAGTTTATGGGGGGGACAGAGGGACGAGCAGTACTTC
TRBJ2-2	NA	TRBV19	NA	CASIPQGTGELFF	TGTGCCAGTATTCCTCAGGGTACCGGGGAGCTGTTTTTT
TRBJ1-2	NA	TRBV30	TRBD1	CARSIQGASYGYTF	TGTGCCCGCTCAATACAGGGGGCTTCCTATGGCTACACCTTC